The following is a T cell receptor beta chain sequence with its context. No antigen is known for it. This entry comes from a study of identical twins. Overall study findings and caveats: Twins' excess sharing was less marked for out-of-frame beta sequences.

The CDR3 runs 17 residues. Germline CDR1 reads DFQATT; CDR2 reads SNEGSKA (reference sequence). After removal of 3 bases from V and 1 base from J, the junction contained 9 bases not matched to a gene. Via MiXCR, TCRdb re-called the 5' RACE reads, giving one row per CDR3 protein. The table lists under 300,000 distinct CDR3 sequences, about 9% of them singletons. These records were also assigned to another study, of yellow fever vaccine responses in identical twins.

The TCR sequence derives from a young woman in good health. The sample consisted of CD8+ T cells sorted from blood. This rearrangement joins TRBV20-1 to TRBJ2-3, with TRBD2 matching 11 bases. CDR3 in amino acids: CSARSDGTSGRTDTQYF. The CDR3 DNA reads TGCAGTGCTAGGTCTGACGGGACTAGCGGACGCACAGATACGCAGTATTTT.